The 10 T cell receptor beta chains below come from one sample, sequenced in a study of T-cell reconstitution after alpha-beta-depleted transplantation in children. Using unique molecular identifiers, the investigators prepared the TCRbeta library. One entry per CDR3 protein, called by TCRdb with MiXCR from the PCR reads. Counted here are approximately 85,000 distinct CDR3 sequences, roughly 15% occurring once; the ten biggest clones make up 20%. The sequenced sample was PBMCs, mostly from graft donor cells, obtained 180 days after TCRalphabeta/CD19-depleted stem cell transplant. The receptors derive from a male patient between 2 and 10 years old who had a stem cell transplant for acute lymphoblastic leukemia, so the T cells may come from the graft donor.

The rearrangement joins TRBV20-1 to TRBJ2-1; the match to TRBD2 covers 14 bases. Germline V gives CDR1 DFQATT, CDR2 SNEGSKA (reference sequence). The ends lost 3 bases at V and 7 bases at J; junction bases unmatched: 5. CDR3 size: 15 residues. The CDR3 loop is CSARTTSGGANEQFF. In DNA, the CDR3 is TGCAGTGCTAGGACGACTAGCGGGGGGGCAAATGAGCAGTTCTTC.

The chain joins TRBV18 to TRBJ2-1, with D unclear. Trimming took 3 bases from V and 0 from J, leaving 6 bases between them. The germline CDR1 and CDR2 sequences are KGHSH and LQKENI. The CDR3 sequence is 14 residues long. The CDR3 coding sequence is TGTGCCAGCTCACCTGCGAGCTCCTACAATGAGCAGTTCTTC. Translated: CASSPASSYNEQFF.

This chain links TRBV6-1 with TRBJ1-2; D gene unclear. This CDR3 has 14 amino acids. V was shortened by 6 bases and J by 3 bases, with 14 bases between the two germline ends. Per germline, CDR1 MNHNS and CDR2 SASEGT. CDR3 loop: CASREPGEYYGYTF. The CDR3 DNA is TGTGCCAGCAGGGAGCCCGGGGAATACTATGGCTACACCTTC.

This clonotype was seen a handful of times. The chain combines TRBV20-1 with TRBJ1-6, with 8 bases matching TRBD1. The junction had 4 bases not matched to a gene; V was cut back by 0 bases and J by 9 bases. This CDR3 is 14 amino acids long. Germline CDR1 and CDR2: DFQATT and SNEGSKA (reference sequence). The CDR3 reads CSAREAGGASPLHF. CDR3 DNA: TGCAGTGCTAGAGAAGCAGGGGGCGCTTCACCCCTCCACTTT.

This clonotype was observed at least ten times. The chain recombines TRBV5-1 with TRBJ1-2; 9 nucleotides align to TRBD1. Trimming took 3 bases from V and 1 from J; bases not matched to a gene: 7. Germline lookup yields CDR1 SGHRS and CDR2 YFSETQ. The CDR3 sequence is 16 residues long. Here the CDR3 DNA reads TGCGCCAGCAGCTCAACAGGGGGCTCCCTTAACTATGGCTACACCTTC. Protein product: CASSSTGGSLNYGYTF.

J is TRBJ2-2 and V is TRBV3-1; D is unresolved. V dropped 6 bases and J dropped 1 base, with 6 bases sitting between them. The CDR3 is 13 residues long. From germline, CDR1 is LGHDT and CDR2 YNNKEL (reference sequence). This CDR3 is CASRRQNTGELFF. CDR3 DNA sequence: TGTGCCAGCAGACGACAGAACACCGGGGAGCTGTTTTTT.

Ten or more counts support this clonotype. CDR3 region: CASSLGLTGATSTDTQYF. DNA of the CDR3: TGTGCCAGCAGTTTGGGATTAACAGGGGCTACTAGCACAGATACGCAGTATTTT. The V call is TRBV12-3 or TRBV12-4, the J call TRBJ2-3, with 7 bases identical to TRBD1. Unmatched junction bases numbered 12, after V lost 3 bases and J lost 0 bases. The CDR3 is 18 amino acids.

This sequence joins TRBV10-1 and TRBJ2-7, with D perhaps TRBD2 (5 bases). The germline CDR1 and CDR2 sequences are WNHNN and SYGVQD (reference sequence). V shed 3 bases and J shed 2 bases, with 11 bases lying between them. The CDR3 sequence is 14 residues long. This CDR3 reads CASSDITSPYEQYF. In DNA, the CDR3 is TGCGCCAGCAGTGATATCACTAGTCCCTACGAGCAGTACTTC.

CDR3 DNA sequence: TGTGCCAGCTCACCCCAGGACGGTTACGAGCAGTACTTC. Its translation is CASSPQDGYEQYF. The V gene is TRBV18, the J gene TRBJ2-7, with D hard to call. CDR1 and CDR2 (germline): KGHSH, LQKENI. The CDR3 sequence is 13 residues long. Trimming pared 3 bases from V and 4 bases from J, leaving 10 bases between.

This clonotype was found a few times. The chain combines TRBV19 with TRBJ2-7, with D possibly TRBD2 on 6 matching bases. The V and J ends lost 3 bases and 3 bases respectively, with 12 bases between them. The CDR3 is made up of 14 amino acids. The germline gives CDR1 LNHDA, CDR2 SQIVND (reference sequence). The DNA for the CDR3 is TGTGCCAGTAGTATCGCGGGAAACCTCTACGAGCAGTACTTC. Translation gives CASSIAGNLYEQYF.